This TCR beta chain was captured in a study of cytomegalovirus exposure and HLA in healthy donors. The study ran its PCR with 60 Vbeta and 13 Jbeta primers. Clones were sequenced by immunoSEQ multiplex PCR, and TCRdb holds only the in-frame ones, with some missing. The sample carries about 120,000 clones, more than 60% recorded once. V lost 7 bases, J lost 7 bases, and 5 bases stayed unmatched. Germline V gene lookup returns CDR1 MDHEN and CDR2 SYDVKM. The CDR3 has 14 amino acids. The sequencing sample was made of PBMCs. This chain links TRBV28 with TRBJ1-6; TRBD1 aligns across 9 bases. This receptor was obtained from a man younger than 35 in good health and CMV-seronegative. The CDR3 sequence: CASTAGTGNSPLHF. CDR3 nucleotides: TGTGCCAGCACCGCCGGGACAGGGAATTCACCCCTCCACTTT.